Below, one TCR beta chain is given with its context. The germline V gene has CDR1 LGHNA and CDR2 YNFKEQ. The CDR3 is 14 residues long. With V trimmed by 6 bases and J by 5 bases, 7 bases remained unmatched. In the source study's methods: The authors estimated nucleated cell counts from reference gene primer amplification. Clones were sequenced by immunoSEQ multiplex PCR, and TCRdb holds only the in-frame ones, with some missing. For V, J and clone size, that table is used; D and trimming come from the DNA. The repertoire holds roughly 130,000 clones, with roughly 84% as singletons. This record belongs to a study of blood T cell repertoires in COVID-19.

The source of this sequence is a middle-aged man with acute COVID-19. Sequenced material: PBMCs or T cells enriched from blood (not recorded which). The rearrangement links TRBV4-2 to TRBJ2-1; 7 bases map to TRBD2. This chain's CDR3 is CASSRPSGHNEQFF. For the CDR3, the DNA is TGTGCCAGCAGTAGGCCTAGCGGCCACAATGAGCAGTTCTTC.